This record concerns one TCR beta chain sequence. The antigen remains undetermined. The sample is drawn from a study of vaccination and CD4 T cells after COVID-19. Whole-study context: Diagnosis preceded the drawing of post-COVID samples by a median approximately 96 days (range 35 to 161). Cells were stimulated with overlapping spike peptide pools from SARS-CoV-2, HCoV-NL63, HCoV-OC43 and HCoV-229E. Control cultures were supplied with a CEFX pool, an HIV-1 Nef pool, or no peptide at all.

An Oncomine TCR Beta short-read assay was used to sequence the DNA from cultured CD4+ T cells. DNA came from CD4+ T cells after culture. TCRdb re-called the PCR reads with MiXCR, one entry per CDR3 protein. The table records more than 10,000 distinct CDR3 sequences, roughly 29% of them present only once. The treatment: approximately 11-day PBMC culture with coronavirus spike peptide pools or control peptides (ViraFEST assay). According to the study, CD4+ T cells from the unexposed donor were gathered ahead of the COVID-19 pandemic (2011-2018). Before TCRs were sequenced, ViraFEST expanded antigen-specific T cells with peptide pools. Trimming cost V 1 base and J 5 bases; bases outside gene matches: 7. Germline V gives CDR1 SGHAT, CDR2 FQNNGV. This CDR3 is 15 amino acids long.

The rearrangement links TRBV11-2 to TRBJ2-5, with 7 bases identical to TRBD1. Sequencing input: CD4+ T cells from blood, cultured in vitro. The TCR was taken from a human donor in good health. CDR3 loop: CASSLGVQGWETQYF. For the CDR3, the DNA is TGTGCCAGCAGCTTAGGGGTACAGGGGTGGGAGACCCAGTACTTC.